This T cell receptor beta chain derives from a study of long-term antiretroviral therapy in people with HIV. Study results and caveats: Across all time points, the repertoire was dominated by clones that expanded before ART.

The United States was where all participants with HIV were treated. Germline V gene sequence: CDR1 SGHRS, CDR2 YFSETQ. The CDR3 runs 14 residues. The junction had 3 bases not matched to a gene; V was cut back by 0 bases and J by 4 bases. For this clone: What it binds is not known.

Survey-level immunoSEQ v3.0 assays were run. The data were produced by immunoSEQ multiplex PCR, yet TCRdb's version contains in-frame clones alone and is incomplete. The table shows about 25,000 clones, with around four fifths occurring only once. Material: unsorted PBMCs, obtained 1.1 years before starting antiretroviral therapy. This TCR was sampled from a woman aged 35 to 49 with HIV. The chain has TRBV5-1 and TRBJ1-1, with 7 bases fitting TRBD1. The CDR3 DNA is TGCGCCAGCAGCTTGGACAGGGGATCCACTGAAGCTTTCTTT. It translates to CASSLDRGSTEAFF. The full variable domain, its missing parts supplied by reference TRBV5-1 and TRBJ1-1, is KAGVTQTPRYLIKTRGQQVTLSCSPISGHRSVSWYQQTPGQGLQFLFEYFSETQRNKGNFPGRFSGRQFSNSRSEMNVSTLELGDSALYLCASSLDRGSTEAFFGQGTRLTVV.